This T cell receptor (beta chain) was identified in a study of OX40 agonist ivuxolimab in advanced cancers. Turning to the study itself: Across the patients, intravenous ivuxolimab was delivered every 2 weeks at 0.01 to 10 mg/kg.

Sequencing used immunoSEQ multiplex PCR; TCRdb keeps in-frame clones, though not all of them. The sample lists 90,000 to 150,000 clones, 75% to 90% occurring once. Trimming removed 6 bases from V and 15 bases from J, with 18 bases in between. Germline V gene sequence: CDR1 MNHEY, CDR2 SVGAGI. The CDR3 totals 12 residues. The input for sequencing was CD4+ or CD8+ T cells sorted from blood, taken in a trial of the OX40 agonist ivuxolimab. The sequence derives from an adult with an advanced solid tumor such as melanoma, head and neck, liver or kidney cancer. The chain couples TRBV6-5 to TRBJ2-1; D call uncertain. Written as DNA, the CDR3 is TGTGCCAGCAGCTCCCCCGATTTAGCTCGGTTCTTC. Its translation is CASSSPDLARFF.